This T cell receptor beta chain was identified during a study of graft-versus-host responses after intestinal transplantation (dated by TCRdb to the early 2020s). About the full investigation: The transplants that recipients got were multivisceral, liver-intestinal, or isolated intestinal. Alloreactive clones were identified by sequencing pre-transplant mixed lymphocyte reaction products and comparing these products with unstimulated pre-transplant donor and recipient T cells. Of the 20 to 30 intestinal transplant recipients enrolled in the cohort, one of whom was a retransplant, a few patients without pretransplant specimens were excluded. Donor T cell macrochimerism was defined as a peak of at least 4% donor T cells among recipient peripheral blood mononuclear cells. Every recipient was given anti-thymocyte globulin induction, then maintenance tacrolimus and steroids for two to three years. After intestinal transplantation, graft-versus-host and host-versus-graft alloreactive T cell clones were followed in the graft, circulation and bone marrow using bulk TCR-beta CDR3 sequencing. Instead of going to the commercial service, samples from a few later patients were sequenced in-house on an Illumina MiSeq and processed with MiXCR.

Inclusive of the bounding cysteine and phenylalanine, the CDR3 is 16 residues long. Here the CDR3 DNA is all that survives: 48 bases in frame from base 1. Trimming at the junction amounts to 2 bases on V and 2 bases on J, and the germline ends lie 14 bases apart. The germline V gene provides CDR1 SGHNT and CDR2 YENEEA. Preparation of the library involved the immunoSEQ multiplex PCR assay. In most patients, genomic DNA was isolated using the Qiagen DNeasy Blood and Tissue Kit and sent frozen to Adaptive Biotechnologies for TCR sequencing. For most patients, high-throughput TCR-beta CDR3 sequencing of genomic DNA was performed by Adaptive Biotechnologies. As for the authors' bioinformatics: Adaptive's ImmunoSEQ software supplied the TCR sequencing data for 15 to 20 patients, while MiXCR and VDJtools were used to process a few other patients. CD4 versus CD8 sorting errors were corrected by removing sequences found in both subsets at a frequency ratio below 5:1. Because the origin of CDR3 nucleotide sequences shared between donor and recipient could not be assigned, those sequences were removed. To be classed as alloreactive, a clone needed at least 2-fold expansion over unstimulated cells and a minimum CFSE-low frequency of 0.002% (template counts) or 0.001% (read counts). A clone was considered mappable if detected in the sequenced pre-transplant spleen, lymph node, or MLR CFSE-low populations of the donor or recipient. The cumulative frequency of alloreactive clones was calculated as a percentage of all sequences, weighted by copy number. What TCRdb holds here is the immuneACCESS table cut down to in-frame rearrangements. Part of the clones is not present; checked against another copy, under half of the missing clones reflect an unresolved V gene, and the others are unexplained. V, J and clone size are those of that table, while D and trimming were read from the DNA. The sample data list 100,000 to 130,000 clones, and approximately 86% of these were observed just once. 0.6% to 0.8% of the sample belongs to the ten largest clones.

The investigation overall reported the following: GvH clones were detected in recipient bone marrow, and some appeared earlier in ileal mucosa or blood, consistent with an intestinal mucosal origin. Early after transplant, peak levels of circulating GvH clones were associated with declines in HvG clones. Patients with donor T cell macrochimerism had high GvH to HvG T cell clonal ratios in their allografts. Conclusions were limited by the relatively low number and heterogeneity of intestinal transplant patients.

Details on this clone: Its antigen target is currently unknown. Nothing much larger sits one base from this clone, and base qualities are not available.

This specimen's time point label, per the study, means: cells obtained before transplantation from donor or recipient. CD3+CD4+ and CD3+CD8+ populations were FACS-sorted from unstimulated pre-transplant donor and recipient cells taken from spleen or lymph nodes. This specimen consisted of unstimulated CD4+ T cells sorted from spleen or lymph node cells, obtained before transplant. The TCR sequence derives from a human donor who was the organ donor for an intestinal transplant. The chain was built from TRBV11-3 and TRBJ2-3; possibly the D gene is TRBD2, per 7 matching bases. This receptor carries the CDR3 CASSLWGGPNTDTQYF. The nucleotide sequence is given as TGTGCCAGCAGCTTATGGGGGGGGCCTAACACAGATACGCAGTATTTT.